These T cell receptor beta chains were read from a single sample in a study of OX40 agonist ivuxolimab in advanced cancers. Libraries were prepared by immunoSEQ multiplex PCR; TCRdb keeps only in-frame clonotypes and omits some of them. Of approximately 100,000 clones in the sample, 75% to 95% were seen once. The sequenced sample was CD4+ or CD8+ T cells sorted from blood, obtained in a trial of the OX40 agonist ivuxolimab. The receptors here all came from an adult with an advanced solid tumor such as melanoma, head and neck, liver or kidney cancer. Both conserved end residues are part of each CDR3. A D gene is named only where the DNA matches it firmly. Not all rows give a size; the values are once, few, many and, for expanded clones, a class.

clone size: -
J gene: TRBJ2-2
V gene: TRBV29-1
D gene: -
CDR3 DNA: TGCAGCGCCCGAATTGAGGGGGAGCTGTTTTTT
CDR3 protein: CSARIEGELFF

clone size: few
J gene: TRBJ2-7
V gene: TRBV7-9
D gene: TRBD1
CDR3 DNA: TGTGCCAGCAGCCCGACAGGGGGCAAGTCGGTGCAGTACTTC
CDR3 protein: CASSPTGGKSVQYF

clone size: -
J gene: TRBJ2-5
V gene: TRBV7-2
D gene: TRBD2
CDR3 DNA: TGTGCCAGCAGACCGGGAGCGGGGGGGAAACAAGAGACCCAGTACTTC
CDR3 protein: CASRPGAGGKQETQYF

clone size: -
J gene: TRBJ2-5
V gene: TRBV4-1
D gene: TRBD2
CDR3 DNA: TGCGCCAGCAGCCCCCCGGGAGCGGGGGGAAAAGAGACCCAGTACTTC
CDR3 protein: CASSPPGAGGKETQYF

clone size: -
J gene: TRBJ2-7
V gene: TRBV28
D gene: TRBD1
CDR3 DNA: TGTGCCAGCAGTTTGTTTCGACAGGGGCCTTCCTACGAGCAGTACTTC
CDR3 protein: CASSLFRQGPSYEQYF

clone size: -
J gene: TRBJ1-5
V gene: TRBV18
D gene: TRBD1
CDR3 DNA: TGTGCCAGCTCACCACTATCTCCGACAGGGGCCAATCAGCCCCAGCATTTT
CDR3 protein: CASSPLSPTGANQPQHF

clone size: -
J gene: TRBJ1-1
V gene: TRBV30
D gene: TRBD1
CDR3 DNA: TGTGCCTGGAGTGTAAGGGACAGGGAGGGCCCTGAAGCTTTCTTT
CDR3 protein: CAWSVRDREGPEAFF

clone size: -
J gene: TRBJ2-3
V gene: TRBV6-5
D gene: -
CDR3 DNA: TGTGCCTCTCGACGGGGGCAGGCAGATACGCAGTATTTT
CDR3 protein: CASRRGQADTQYF

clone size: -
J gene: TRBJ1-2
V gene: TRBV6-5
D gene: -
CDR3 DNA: TGTGCCAGCAGTTTTCTCCGGGACAACTATGGCTACACCTTC
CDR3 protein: CASSFLRDNYGYTF

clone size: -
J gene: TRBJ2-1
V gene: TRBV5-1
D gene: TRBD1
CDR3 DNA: TGCGCCAGCAGCTTGGGGATGAACCGGGACAGGGTCAATGAGCAGTTCTTC
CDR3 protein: CASSLGMNRDRVNEQFF

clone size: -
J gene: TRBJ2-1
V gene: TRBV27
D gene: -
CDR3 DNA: TGTGCCAGCAGTTTAGAGCCAATCTGGTATGAGCAGTTCTTC
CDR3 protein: CASSLEPIWYEQFF

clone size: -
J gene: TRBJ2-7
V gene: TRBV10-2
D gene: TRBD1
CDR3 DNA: TGCGCCAGCAGTGGGACAGGCTACGAGCAGTACTTC
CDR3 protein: CASSGTGYEQYF

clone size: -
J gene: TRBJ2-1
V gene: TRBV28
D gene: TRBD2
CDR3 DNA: TGTGCCAGCAGTCGCGGCGGGGGTCTGGTTGAGCAGTTCTTC
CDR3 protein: CASSRGGGLVEQFF

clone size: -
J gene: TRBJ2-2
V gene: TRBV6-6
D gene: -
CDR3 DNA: TGTGCCAGCAGTGCAGGGACGCCCAACACCGGGGAGCTGTTTTTT
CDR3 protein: CASSAGTPNTGELFF

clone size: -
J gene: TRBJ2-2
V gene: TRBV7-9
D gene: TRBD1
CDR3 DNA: TGTGCCAGCAGCTCAAAACAGGGGCGCGGGGAGCTGTTTTTT
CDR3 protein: CASSSKQGRGELFF

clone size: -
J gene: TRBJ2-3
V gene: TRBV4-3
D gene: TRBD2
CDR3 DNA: TGCGCCAGCAGCCAAACTAGCGGGGGGGCTCCAGATACGCAGTATTTT
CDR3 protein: CASSQTSGGAPDTQYF

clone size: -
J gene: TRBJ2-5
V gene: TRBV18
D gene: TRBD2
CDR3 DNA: TGTGCCAGCTCACCGGGAACTAGCGGACCCCAAGAGACCCAGTACTTC
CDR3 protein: CASSPGTSGPQETQYF

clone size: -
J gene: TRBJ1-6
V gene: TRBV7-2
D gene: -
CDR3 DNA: TGTGCCAGCAGCTTATTTCTTAGTCGGGATTCACCCCTCCACTTT
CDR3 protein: CASSLFLSRDSPLHF

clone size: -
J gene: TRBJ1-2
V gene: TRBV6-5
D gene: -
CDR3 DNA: TGTGCCAGCAGTTACGAGGGTCGCTATGGCTACACCTTC
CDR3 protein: CASSYEGRYGYTF

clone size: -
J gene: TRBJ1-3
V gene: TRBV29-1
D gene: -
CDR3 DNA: TGCAGCGTCGAGGGGGGAGAACGAGTCTCTGGAAACACCATATATTTT
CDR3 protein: CSVEGGERVSGNTIYF

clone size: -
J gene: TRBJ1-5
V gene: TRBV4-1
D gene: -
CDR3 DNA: TGCGCCAGCAGCCAAGCGTGGGGTCAGCCCCAGCATTTT
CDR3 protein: CASSQAWGQPQHF

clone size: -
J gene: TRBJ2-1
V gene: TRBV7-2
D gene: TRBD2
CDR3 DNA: TGTGCCAGCAGCACCGGGACTAGCGCCCTCAATGAGCAGTTCTTC
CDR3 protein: CASSTGTSALNEQFF

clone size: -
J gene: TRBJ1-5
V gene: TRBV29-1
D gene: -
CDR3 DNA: TGCAGCGTTGAACAGGGGTGGAATCAGCCCCAGCATTTT
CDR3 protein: CSVEQGWNQPQHF

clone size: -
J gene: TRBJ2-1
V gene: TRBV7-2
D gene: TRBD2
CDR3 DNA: TGTGCCAGCAGCCCTCGAGCGGGGGCCTCAGGGAATGAGCAGTTCTTC
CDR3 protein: CASSPRAGASGNEQFF

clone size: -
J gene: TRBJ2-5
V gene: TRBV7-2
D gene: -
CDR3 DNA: TGTGCCAGCAGCTTATATGACTCCTCGTGGGCCCAGTACTTC
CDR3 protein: CASSLYDSSWAQYF

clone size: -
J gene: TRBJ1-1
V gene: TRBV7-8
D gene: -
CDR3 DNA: TGTGCCAGCAGCTTAGACCCAAACACTGAAGCTTTCTTT
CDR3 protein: CASSLDPNTEAFF

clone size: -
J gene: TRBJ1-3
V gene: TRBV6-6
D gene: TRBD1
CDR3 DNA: TGTGCCAGCAGTCATTGGACAGGGCCCATATATTTT
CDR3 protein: CASSHWTGPIYF

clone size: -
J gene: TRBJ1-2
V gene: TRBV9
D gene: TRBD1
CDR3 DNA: TGTGCCAGCAGCGTCGGACAGGAGACCTATGGCTACACCTTC
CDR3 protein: CASSVGQETYGYTF

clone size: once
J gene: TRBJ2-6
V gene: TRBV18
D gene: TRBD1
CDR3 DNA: TGTGCCAGCTCATCGACAGGGAGTGGGGCCAACGTCCTGACTTTC
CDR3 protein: CASSSTGSGANVLTF

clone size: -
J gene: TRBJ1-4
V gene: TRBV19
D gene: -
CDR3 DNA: TGTGCCAGTCGGCCCAGGACTGGCGAAAAACTGTTTTTT
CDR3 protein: CASRPRTGEKLFF

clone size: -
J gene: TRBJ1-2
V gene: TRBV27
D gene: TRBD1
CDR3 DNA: TGTGCCAGCAGTCCGGACAGGGGCTATGGCTACACCTTC
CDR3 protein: CASSPDRGYGYTF